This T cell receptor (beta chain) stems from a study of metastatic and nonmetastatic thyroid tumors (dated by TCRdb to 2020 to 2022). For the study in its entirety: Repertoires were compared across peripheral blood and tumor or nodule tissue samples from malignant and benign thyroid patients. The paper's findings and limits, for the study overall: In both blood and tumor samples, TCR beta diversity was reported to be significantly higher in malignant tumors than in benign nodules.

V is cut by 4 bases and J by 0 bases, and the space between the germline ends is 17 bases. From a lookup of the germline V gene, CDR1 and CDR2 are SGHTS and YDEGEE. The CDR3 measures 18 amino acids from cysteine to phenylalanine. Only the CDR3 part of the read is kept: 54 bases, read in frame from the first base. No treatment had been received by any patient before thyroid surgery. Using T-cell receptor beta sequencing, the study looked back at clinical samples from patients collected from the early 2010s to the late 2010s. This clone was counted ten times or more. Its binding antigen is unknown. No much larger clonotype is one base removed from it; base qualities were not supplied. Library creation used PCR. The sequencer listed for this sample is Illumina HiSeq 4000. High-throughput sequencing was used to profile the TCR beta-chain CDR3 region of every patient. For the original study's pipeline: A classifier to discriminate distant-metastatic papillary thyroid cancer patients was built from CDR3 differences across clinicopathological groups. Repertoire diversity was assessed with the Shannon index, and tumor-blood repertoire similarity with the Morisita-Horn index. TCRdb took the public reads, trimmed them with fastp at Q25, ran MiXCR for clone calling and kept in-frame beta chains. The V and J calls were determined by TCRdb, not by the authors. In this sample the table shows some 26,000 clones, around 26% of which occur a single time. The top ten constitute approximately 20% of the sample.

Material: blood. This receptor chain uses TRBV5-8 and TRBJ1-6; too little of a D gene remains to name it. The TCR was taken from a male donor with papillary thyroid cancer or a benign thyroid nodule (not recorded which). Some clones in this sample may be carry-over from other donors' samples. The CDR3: CASSTVDSWSSYNSPLHF. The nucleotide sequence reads TGTGCCAGCAGCACGGTCGACTCCTGGAGCTCCTATAATTCACCCCTCCACTTT.